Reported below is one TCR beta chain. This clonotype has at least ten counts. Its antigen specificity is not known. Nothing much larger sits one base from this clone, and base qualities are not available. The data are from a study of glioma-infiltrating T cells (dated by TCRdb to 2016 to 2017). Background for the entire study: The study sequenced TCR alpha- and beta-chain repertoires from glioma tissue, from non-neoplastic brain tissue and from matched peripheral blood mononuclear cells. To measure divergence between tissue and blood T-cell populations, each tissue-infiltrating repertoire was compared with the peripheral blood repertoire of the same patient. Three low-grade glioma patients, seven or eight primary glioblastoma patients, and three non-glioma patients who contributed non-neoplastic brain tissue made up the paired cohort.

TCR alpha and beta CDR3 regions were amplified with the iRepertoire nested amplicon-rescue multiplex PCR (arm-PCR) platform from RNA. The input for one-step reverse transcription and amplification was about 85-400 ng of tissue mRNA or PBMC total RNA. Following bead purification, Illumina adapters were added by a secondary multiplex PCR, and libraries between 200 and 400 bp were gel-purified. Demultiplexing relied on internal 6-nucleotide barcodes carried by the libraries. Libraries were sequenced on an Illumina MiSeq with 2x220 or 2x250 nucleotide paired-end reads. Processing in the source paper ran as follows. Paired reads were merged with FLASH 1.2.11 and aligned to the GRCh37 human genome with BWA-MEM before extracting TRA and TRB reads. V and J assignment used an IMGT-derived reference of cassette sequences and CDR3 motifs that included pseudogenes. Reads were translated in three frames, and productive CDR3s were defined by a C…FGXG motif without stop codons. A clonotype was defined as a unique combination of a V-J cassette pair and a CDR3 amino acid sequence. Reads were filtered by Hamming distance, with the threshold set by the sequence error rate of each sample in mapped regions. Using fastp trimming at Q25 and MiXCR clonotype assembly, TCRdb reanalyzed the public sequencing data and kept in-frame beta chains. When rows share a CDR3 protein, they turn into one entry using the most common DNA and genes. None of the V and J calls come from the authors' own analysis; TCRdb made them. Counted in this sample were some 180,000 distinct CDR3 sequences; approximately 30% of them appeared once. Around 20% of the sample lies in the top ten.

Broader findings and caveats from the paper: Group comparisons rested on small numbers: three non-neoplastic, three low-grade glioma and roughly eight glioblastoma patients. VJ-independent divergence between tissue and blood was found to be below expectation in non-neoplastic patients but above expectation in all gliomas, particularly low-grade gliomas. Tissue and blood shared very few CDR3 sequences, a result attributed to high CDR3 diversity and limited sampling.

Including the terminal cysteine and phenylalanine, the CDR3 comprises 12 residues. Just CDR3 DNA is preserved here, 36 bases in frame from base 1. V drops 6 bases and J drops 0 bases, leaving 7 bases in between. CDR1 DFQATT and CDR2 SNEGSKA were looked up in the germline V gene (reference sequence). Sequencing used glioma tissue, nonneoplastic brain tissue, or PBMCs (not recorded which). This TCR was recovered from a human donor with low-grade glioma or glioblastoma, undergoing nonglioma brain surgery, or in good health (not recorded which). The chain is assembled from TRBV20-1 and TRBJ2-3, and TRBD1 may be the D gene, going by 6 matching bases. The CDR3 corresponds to CSARGSTDTQYF. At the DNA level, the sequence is TGCAGTGCCAGGGGCAGCACAGATACGCAGTATTTT.